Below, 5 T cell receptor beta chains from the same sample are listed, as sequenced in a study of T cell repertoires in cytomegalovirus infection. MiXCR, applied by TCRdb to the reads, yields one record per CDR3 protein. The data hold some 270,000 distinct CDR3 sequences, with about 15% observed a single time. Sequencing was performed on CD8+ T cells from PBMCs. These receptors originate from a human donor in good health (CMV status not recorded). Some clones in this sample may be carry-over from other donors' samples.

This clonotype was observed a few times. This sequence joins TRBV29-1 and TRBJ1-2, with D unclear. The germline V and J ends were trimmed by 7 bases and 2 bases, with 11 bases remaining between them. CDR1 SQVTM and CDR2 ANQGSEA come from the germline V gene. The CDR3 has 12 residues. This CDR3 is CSAPAPNYGYTF. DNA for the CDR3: TGCAGCGCCCCGGCACCCAACTATGGCTACACCTTC.

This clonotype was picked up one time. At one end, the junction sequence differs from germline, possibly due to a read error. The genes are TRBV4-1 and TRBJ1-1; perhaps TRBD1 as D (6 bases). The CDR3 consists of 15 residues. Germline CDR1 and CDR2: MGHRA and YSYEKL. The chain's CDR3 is CASSQGRQVNTEAFF. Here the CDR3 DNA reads TGTGCCAGCAGCCAGGGTAGACAGGTGAACACTGAAGCTTTCTTT.

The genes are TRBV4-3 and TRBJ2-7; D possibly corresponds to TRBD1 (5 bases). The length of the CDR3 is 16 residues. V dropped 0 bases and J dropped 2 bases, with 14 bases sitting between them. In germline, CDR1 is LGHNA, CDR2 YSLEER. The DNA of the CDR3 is TGCGCCAGCAGCCAAGATAGGGGCACCCGGACCTACGAGCAGTACTTC. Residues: CASSQDRGTRTYEQYF.

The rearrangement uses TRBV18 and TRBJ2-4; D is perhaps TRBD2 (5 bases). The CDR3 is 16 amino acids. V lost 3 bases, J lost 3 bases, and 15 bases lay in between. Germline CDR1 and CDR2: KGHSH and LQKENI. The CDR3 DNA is TGTGCCAGCTCACCCCGGACTGAGTCGGTCAAAAACATTCAGTACTTC. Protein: CASSPRTESVKNIQYF. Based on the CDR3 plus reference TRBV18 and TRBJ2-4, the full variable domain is NAGVMQNPRHLVRRRGQEARLRCSPMKGHSHVYWYRQLPEEGLKFMVYLQKENIIDESGMPKERFSAEFPKEGPSILRIQQVVRGDSAAYFCASSPRTESVKNIQYFGAGTRLSVL.

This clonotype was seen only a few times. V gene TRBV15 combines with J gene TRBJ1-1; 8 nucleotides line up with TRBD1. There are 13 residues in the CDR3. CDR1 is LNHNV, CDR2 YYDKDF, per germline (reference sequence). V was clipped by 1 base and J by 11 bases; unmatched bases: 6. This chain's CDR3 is CATSRVQGAFAFF. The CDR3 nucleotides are TGTGCCACCAGCAGAGTGCAGGGGGCTTTTGCTTTCTTT.